Below, 28 T cell receptor beta chains from the same sample are listed, as sequenced in a study of T-cell reconstitution after alpha-beta-depleted transplantation in children (dated by TCRdb to about 2016). Libraries were constructed by PCR. The sequencer was an Illumina HiSeq 2500. To normalize quantification of the TCRbeta repertoire, the TCR libraries were built with molecular barcoding that relied on unique molecular identifiers. TCRdb cleaned the public reads at Q25 with fastp, built clones with MiXCR and kept in-frame beta chains. Each CDR3 protein gets just one entry, which takes the most common genes and DNA from the rows behind it. Present in this sample are some 590,000 distinct CDR3 sequences, approximately 10% of which were seen just once. The top ten clones comprise around 4% of the sample. Sequencing was performed on PBMCs from the stem cell graft donor, taken from the stem cell graft. The source of these receptors is a human donor who donated a stem cell graft to a child with acute myeloid leukemia.

This clonotype has a handful of counts. The rearrangement joins TRBV5-1 to TRBJ2-2; possible D gene TRBD2, 5 bases. The CDR3 runs to 16 residues. Germline V gene lookup returns CDR1 SGHRS and CDR2 YFSETQ. V was trimmed by 0 bases and J by 5 bases, leaving 14 bases between them. CDR3 DNA: TGCGCCAGCAGCTTGGCCCCGGGAATCGCGACCGGGGAGCTGTTTTTT. Amino acid sequence: CASSLAPGIATGELFF.

In this sample, this clonotype turned up many times. The chain uses TRBV3-1 and TRBJ2-3; 8 bases agree with TRBD1. The CDR3 spans 15 residues. Trimming removed 1 base from V and 4 bases from J; junction bases left unmatched: 4. The germline CDR1 and CDR2 sequences are LGHDT and YNNKEL (reference sequence). CDR3 sequence (DNA): TGTGCCAGCAGCCAAGGGACAGGGTTGGCAGATACGCAGTATTTT. This gives the protein CASSQGTGLADTQYF.

This clonotype was detected ten times or more. The chain links TRBV29-1 to TRBJ2-3; D is uncertain. Germline-derived CDR1 and CDR2 are SQVTM and ANQGSEA. The CDR3 is 16 amino acids. V lost 1 base and J lost 0, with 14 bases in between. CDR3 region: CSVEGVPRVSTDTQYF. In nucleotides, the CDR3 is TGCAGCGTTGAAGGGGTCCCCCGGGTTAGCACAGATACGCAGTATTTT.

This clonotype occurred many times. The rearrangement links TRBV25-1 to TRBJ2-7; D is possibly TRBD2 (6 bases). V lost 4 bases to trimming and J lost 6 bases, with 19 bases between them. The CDR3 runs to 15 residues. Per the germline V gene, CDR1 is MGHDK and CDR2 is SYGVNS. As DNA, the CDR3 is TGTGCCAGCAGTGGACCGAGAGGCGGGGACGGCGAGCAGTACTTC. It specifies CASSGPRGGDGEQYF.

This clonotype was detected a few times. The chain has TRBV12-3 or TRBV12-4 and TRBJ1-5; D remains ambiguous. V shed 5 bases and J shed 8 bases, with 10 bases lying between them. CDR3 length: 12 residues. The CDR3 region has the DNA TGTGCCAGCAGTCCCACGCCGGAGCCCCAGCATTTT. Its translation is CASSPTPEPQHF.

CDR3 sequence (DNA): TGTGCCAGCAGCTCGGTAGGGGTTACAGATACGCAGTATTTT. Residues: CASSSVGVTDTQYF. V usage is TRBV28 and J usage is TRBJ2-3; a weak D match, TRBD1 (5 bases). CDR3 length: 14 amino acids. Per the germline V gene, CDR1 is MDHEN and CDR2 is SYDVKM. Trimming left V 6 bases short and J 3 bases short, with 13 bases between.

This clonotype was seen more than once but under ten times. This chain links TRBV7-8 with TRBJ2-6, with 8 bases fitting TRBD2. The germline V gene encodes CDR1 SGHVS and CDR2 FQNEAQ. This CDR3 is built from 19 residues. J lost 1 base, V lost 5 bases, and 13 bases had no gene match. This CDR3 reads CASSELVGSGSSGANVLTF. The CDR3 DNA reads as TGTGCCAGCAGCGAATTAGTAGGCAGCGGGAGTTCTGGGGCCAACGTCCTGACTTTC.

As to this clonotype: At one end, the junction sequence differs from germline, possibly due to a read error. This chain uses TRBV29-1 with TRBJ2-3; D might be TRBD2 (5 bases). The germline CDR1 and CDR2 sequences are SQVTM and ANQGSEA. The CDR3 spans 14 residues. The CDR3: CSAPRGGSRDTQYF. The CDR3, as DNA: TGCAGCGCCCCCCGGGGTGGGAGCAGAGATACGCAGTATTTT.

The genes are TRBV20-1 and TRBJ2-1; 9 bases map to TRBD1. V lost 2 bases to trimming and J lost 2 bases; unmatched junction nucleotides: 4. There are 15 residues in the CDR3. Germline V CDR1 and CDR2: DFQATT, SNEGSKA (reference sequence). CDR3: CSARTGTGTYNEQFF. CDR3 nucleotides: TGCAGTGCTAGAACCGGGACAGGGACCTACAATGAGCAGTTCTTC.

Ten or more counts support this clonotype. This chain uses TRBV29-1 with TRBJ2-7; a possible D gene is TRBD1 (8 bases). The germline V gene has CDR1 SQVTM and CDR2 ANQGSEA. V was clipped by 6 bases and J by 6 bases, with 12 bases between them. This CDR3 contains 11 residues. CDR3 residues: CSVNRGGEQYF. Here the CDR3 DNA reads TGCAGCGTCAACAGGGGGGGCGAGCAGTACTTC.

A few counts support this clonotype. The chain carries TRBV12-3 or TRBV12-4 and TRBJ1-1; 11 positions match TRBD1. V gave up 7 bases and J gave up 10 bases; unmatched junction bases: 8. The CDR3 runs 13 residues. CDR3 loop: CASTIGQGARAFF. CDR3 DNA: TGTGCCAGCACCATAGGACAGGGGGCCCGAGCTTTCTTT.

The rearrangement links TRBV5-6 to TRBJ2-7, with D perhaps TRBD2 (5 bases). Germline V lookup: CDR1 SGHDT, CDR2 YYEEEE. This CDR3 is 15 amino acids long. V was clipped by 2 bases and J by 0 bases, with 12 bases between them. Written as DNA, the CDR3 is TGTGCCAGCAGCTTCGGGGTCAGGAGCTCCTACGAGCAGTACTTC. Its translation is CASSFGVRSSYEQYF.

Comment on this clonotype: Given the absence of the conserved phenylalanine or tryptophan at the CDR3 end, a read error is likely. This chain uses TRBV5-1 with TRBJ2-2; unclear D gene. This CDR3 has 14 residues. V lost 3 bases to trimming and J lost 6 bases, with 12 bases between them. From germline, CDR1 is SGHRS and CDR2 YFSETQ. The CDR3 nucleotides are TGCGCCAGCAGCTCCGGGCTAGTCGCCGGGGAGCTGTTTTGT. The encoded protein is CASSSGLVAGELFC.

About this clonotype itself: The junction departs from the called germline gene at one end, perhaps through a read error. The chain combines TRBV12-3 or TRBV12-4 with TRBJ1-1; D not certain. The CDR3 totals 12 residues. CDR3 protein: CASSRERVEVFF. The CDR3, as DNA: TGTGCCAGCAGCCGCGAGAGGGTTGAAGTTTTCTTT.

The genes are TRBV4-2 and TRBJ2-1; D may match TRBD1 or TRBD2 (5 bases each). CDR1 and CDR2 from the germline V gene are LGHNA and YNFKEQ. The CDR3 is made up of 16 amino acids. The ends were cut back, 1 base at V and 5 bases at J, with 15 bases in the middle. CDR3 sequence reads: CASSQVMRDPDNEQFF. In DNA, the CDR3 is TGTGCCAGCAGCCAAGTAATGAGGGACCCTGACAATGAGCAGTTCTTC.

V and J are TRBV27 and TRBJ2-7; D is unclear. The V gene lost 3 bases and the J gene lost 7 bases, with 13 bases spanning the gap. The CDR3 loop spans 13 amino acids. Germline lookup yields CDR1 MNHEY and CDR2 SMNVEV (reference sequence). Here the CDR3 reads CASSLTIRMEQYF. In DNA, the CDR3 is TGTGCCAGCAGTTTGACCATCCGGATGGAGCAGTACTTC.

This clonotype has more than one count but fewer than ten. This chain links TRBV7-9 with TRBJ1-1; no clear D. The CDR3 has 12 amino acids. Germline CDR1 SEHNR, CDR2 FQNEAQ (reference sequence). V gave up 5 bases and J gave up 1 base, with 5 bases separating them. The CDR3 protein is CASSISNTEAFF. The CDR3 nucleotides are TGTGCCAGCAGCATATCGAACACTGAAGCTTTCTTT.

The J gene is TRBJ2-2, the V gene TRBV7-9, with D perhaps TRBD1 or TRBD2 (5 bases each). Trimming pared 5 bases from V and 1 base from J, leaving 11 bases between. This CDR3 region has 15 residues. Germline CDR1 and CDR2: SEHNR and FQNEAQ (reference sequence). The CDR3 bases are TGTGCCAGCAGCCGGGGCGGTCAGAACACCGGGGAGCTGTTTTTT. This translates into CASSRGGQNTGELFF.

There are many counts of this clonotype. The chain has TRBV10-3 and TRBJ1-1; D possibly corresponds to TRBD1 (6 bases). The CDR3 contains 14 residues. The germline V gene has CDR1 ENHRY and CDR2 SYGVKD. V was shortened by 6 bases and J by 2 bases, with 13 bases between the two germline ends. CDR3 coding DNA: TGTGCCATCAGCCTTGGACAGTTAAACACTGAAGCTTTCTTT. It translates to CAISLGQLNTEAFF.

This clonotype was detected many times. V gene TRBV12-3 or TRBV12-4 combines with J gene TRBJ1-3; 7 bases align to TRBD1. The CDR3 is 16 residues long. With V trimmed by 4 bases and J by 6 bases, 12 bases remained unmatched. In DNA, the CDR3 is TGTGCCAGCAGTTCCGTCCCCGGGACAGCGACAAACACCATATATTTT. The encoded protein is CASSSVPGTATNTIYF.

This sequence joins TRBV23-1 and TRBJ1-4; no reliable D call. Being an ORF, TRBV23-1 has a function that is uncertain. V was trimmed by 6 bases and J by 3 bases, leaving 14 bases between them. The CDR3 length is 15 residues. The CDR3 reads CASRDASTPNEKLFF. The CDR3 nucleotides are TGCGCCAGCAGAGACGCCAGTACCCCTAATGAAAAACTGTTTTTT.

This clonotype was detected only a few times. Without the conserved terminal phenylalanine or tryptophan, this CDR3 likely stems from a read error. It is unclear where the CDR3 begins or ends on the DNA, so no DNA is shown, and the CDR3 is as TCRdb lists it. The chain combines TRBV3-1 with TRBJ2-7; the table's D call TRBD2 went unverified against the DNA. CDR1 is LGHDT and CDR2 is YNNKEL in the germline V gene (reference sequence). The length of the CDR3 is 13 amino acids, counting both ends. The CDR3 sequence: CASSRAGLAGIFL.

This chain uses TRBV7-2 with TRBJ2-2; D gene uncertain. V was cut by 4 bases and J by 1 base, with 13 bases left in between. CDR3 length equals 16 residues. From germline, CDR1 is SGHTA and CDR2 FQGNSA. The chain's CDR3 is CASSSVRVMNTGELFF. In DNA form, the CDR3 reads TGTGCCAGCAGCTCAGTAAGGGTCATGAACACCGGGGAGCTGTTTTTT.

The chain joins TRBV20-1 to TRBJ2-7, with D perhaps TRBD1 or TRBD2 (5 bases each). Germline V gene sequence: CDR1 DFQATT, CDR2 SNEGSKA (reference sequence). CDR3 length equals 13 residues. As DNA, the CDR3 is TGCAGACCGTATGAGGGGCCAGCCTACGAGCAGTACTTC. It translates to CRPYEGPAYEQYF.

This clonotype came up a few times. CDR3 sequence reads: CASSVGGSPSYNEQFF. In DNA form, the CDR3 reads TGCGCCAGCAGCGTGGGGGGCAGTCCCTCCTACAATGAGCAGTTCTTC. V usage is TRBV5-1 and J usage is TRBJ2-1, with D perhaps matching TRBD1 or TRBD2 (6 bases each). The CDR3 is made up of 16 amino acids. Germline V gene data show CDR1 as SGHRS and CDR2 as YFSETQ. Trimming stripped 4 bases from V and 0 bases from J, with 14 bases between.

The chain couples TRBV6-2 or TRBV6-3 to TRBJ1-1; D is unclear. The CDR3 is 14 residues long. With 2 bases removed from V and 4 bases from J, the gap between germline ends came to 11 bases. Germline values: CDR1 MNHEY, CDR2 SVGEGT. In DNA form, the CDR3 reads TGTGCCAGCAGTTACGAGGTTTTGGGCACTGAAGCTTTCTTT. It yields the protein CASSYEVLGTEAFF.

The chain joins TRBV5-5 to TRBJ2-6; D is uncertain. Trimming stripped 1 base from V and 0 bases from J, with 14 bases between. The length of the CDR3 is 18 residues. Germline lookup yields CDR1 SGHKS and CDR2 YYEKEE (reference sequence). CDR3 loop: CASSLRSTESSGANVLTF. CDR3 in DNA: TGTGCCAGCAGCTTGCGGTCCACAGAGTCCTCTGGGGCCAACGTCCTGACTTTC.

The chain employs TRBV12-3 or TRBV12-4 and TRBJ1-6; no firm D call. There are 14 residues in the CDR3. Trimming pared 2 bases from V and 5 bases from J, leaving 7 bases between. The CDR3 reads CASSLQADNSPLHF. The CDR3 bases are TGTGCCAGCAGTTTACAGGCCGATAATTCACCCCTCCACTTT.